The clone carrying this TCR beta chain was found a few times. The sample is drawn from a study of tumor-infiltrating lymphocytes in primary liver carcinoma. V lost 3 bases and J 3 bases, leaving 14 bases between the germline ends. The CDR3 extends over 14 amino acids. Germline CDR1 reads DFQATT; CDR2 reads SNEGSKA (reference sequence). Joint extraction of RNA and DNA used about 17-31 mg of bulk tissue that was unsorted. Total RNA amounting to roughly 450 ng was the source from which TCR beta cDNA was made with a constant-region primer. Each TCR beta library was derived from three nested multiplex PCR rounds that employed slightly modified ARM-PCR. The first two PCR rounds used TRBV1-TRBV30 forward primers with a C-beta reverse primer, about 10 cycles each. TCRdb independently ran MiXCR on the multiplex PCR reads; one entry per CDR3 protein. This sample has 100,000 or so distinct CDR3 sequences, with approximately 71% found just once.

The chain employs TRBV20-1 and TRBJ2-5; maybe TRBD1 (6 bases). Specimen: liver tumor tissue from sampling region 5. This sample's subset: tumor region T5, tumor centre. This TCR was sampled from an older woman with primary liver carcinoma and hepatitis B virus infection. This CDR3 is CSARGRGQEETQYF. The CDR3 nucleotides read TGCAGTGCTAGGGGCAGGGGTCAAGAAGAGACCCAGTACTTC.